This TCR beta chain was captured by sequencing in a study of shared clonotypes between healthy human individuals. Libraries were prepared by immunoSEQ multiplex PCR; TCRdb keeps only in-frame clonotypes and omits some of them. The sample has some 320,000 clones, more than 75% seen once. Sequenced sample: memory CD8+ T cells sorted from blood. As for subset: CD45RO+ cells pooled with CCR7-negative TemRA cells. This receptor was obtained from a man younger than 35 in good health.

DNA for the CDR3: TGTGCCAGCAGCTCTCACACAGGGGATACCGGGGAGCTGTTTTTT. This codes for CASSSHTGDTGELFF. The chain employs TRBV2 and TRBJ2-2; 7 nucleotides match TRBD1. CDR3 length equals 15 residues. CDR1 SNHLY and CDR2 FYNNEI come from the germline V gene. V trimming: 6 bases; J trimming: 5 bases; junction bases outside the gene matches: 9.